The entry below describes one T cell receptor (beta chain). Relapse was seen in all patients after autologous stem cell transplantation, and brentuximab vedotin exposure was variable. Profiled with immunoSEQ multiplex PCR; TCRdb holds only in-frame clones, not every one. The table has some 100,000 clones, around nine tenths seen once. The germline V gene has CDR1 MRHNA and CDR2 SNTAGT. This CDR3 contains 14 residues. Trimming removed 3 bases from V and 7 bases from J; junction bases left unmatched: 9. The sample is drawn from a study of PD-1 blockade in classical Hodgkin lymphoma. J is TRBJ2-7 and V is TRBV6-4; 7 bases are shared with TRBD1. The source material was peripheral blood mononuclear cells (PBMCs), sampled at baseline. This TCR came from a human donor with classical Hodgkin lymphoma. CDR3 region: CASSDYPGQIEQYF. In DNA form, the CDR3 reads TGTGCCAGCAGTGATTATCCGGGACAGATAGAGCAGTACTTC.